The entry below describes one T cell receptor (beta chain). No antigen is known for it. This CDR3 is 18 amino acids long. The authors prepared the TCRbeta library with unique molecular identifiers. TCRdb reprocessed the PCR reads via MiXCR and lists one record per CDR3 protein. Altogether hundreds of thousands of distinct CDR3 sequences are present, over 15% being singletons, with the ten largest covering roughly two fifths. The source of the sample is a study of T-cell reconstitution after alpha-beta-depleted transplantation in children. General study results and limits: Reportedly, only several hundred clones from non-depleted graft cells drove alpha-beta T-cell counts at about two months. At the one-year point after transplant, T-cell counts and TCRbeta diversity were found to come mostly from T cells that had been newly produced.

The sample consisted of PBMCs, mostly from graft donor cells, taken 360 days after TCRalphabeta/CD19-depleted stem cell transplant. The TCR originated in a male patient aged 2 to 9 who had a stem cell transplant for acute lymphoblastic leukemia, so the T cells may come from the graft donor. V usage is TRBV21-1 and J usage is TRBJ1-1; whether TRBD1, the table's D call, matches the DNA was not checked. TRBV21-1 is listed as a pseudogene. Written as DNA, the CDR3 is TGTGCCAGCAGCAACGGGGGCGGACAGGGAGTCAAGAACACTGAAGCTTTCTTT. This sequence encodes CASSNGGGQGVKNTEAFF.